This passage covers 21 T cell receptor beta chains from one sample sequenced in a study of blood T cell repertoires in COVID-19. The method was immunoSEQ multiplex PCR; TCRdb's version includes in-frame clones alone and lacks a portion of them. Found here are roughly 20,000 clones, about 85% of them singletons; the top ten hold 10% to 11%. Sequenced input: peripheral blood. The receptors here all came from a human donor in a cohort sampled during active COVID-19.

The chain joins TRBV5-1 to TRBJ1-1; D is undetermined. Germline V gene sequence: CDR1 SGHRS, CDR2 YFSETQ. CDR3 size: 13 residues. V lost 4 bases to trimming and J lost 11 bases, with 18 bases between them. The CDR3 nucleotides read TGCGCCAGCAGCCGGAAGGATTTCCCGGGGGCTTTCTTT. Translated, it gives CASSRKDFPGAFF. Variable domain in full (rest from reference TRBV5-1 and TRBJ1-1): KAGVTQTPRYLIKTRGQQVTLSCSPISGHRSVSWYQQTPGQGLQFLFEYFSETQRNKGNFPGRFSGRQFSNSRSEMNVSTLELGDSALYLCASSRKDFPGAFFGQGTRLTVV.

The CDR3 loop is CASRFTGTYEQYF. The CDR3 DNA sequence: TGTGCCAGCAGATTTACAGGGACCTACGAGCAGTACTTC. V gene TRBV18 combines with J gene TRBJ2-7; D is possibly TRBD1 (6 bases). The length of the CDR3 is 13 residues. Germline V CDR1 and CDR2: KGHSH, LQKENI. Trimming left V 8 bases short and J 2 bases short, with 13 bases between.

The genes are TRBV25-1 and TRBJ1-4, with unresolved D. The CDR3 is 14 amino acids. Trimming removed 6 bases at V and 2 bases at J, with 10 bases between. The germline V gene encodes CDR1 MGHDK and CDR2 SYGVNS. CDR3 DNA sequence: TGTGCCAGCAGCAGCAGAGGGACTAATGAAAAACTGTTTTTT. Translation: CASSSRGTNEKLFF.

The chain employs TRBV4-1 and TRBJ1-1; D perhaps matches TRBD1 (6 bases). Germline CDR1 MGHRA, CDR2 YSYEKL. V gave up 0 bases and J gave up 0 bases, with 14 bases separating them. CDR3 length equals 17 residues. The CDR3 sequence: CASSQELGGGMNTEAFF. The DNA for the CDR3 is TGCGCCAGCAGCCAAGAATTAGGGGGGGGCATGAACACTGAAGCTTTCTTT.

The genes are TRBV24-1 and TRBJ2-1, with 7 bases matching TRBD1. The CDR3 has 16 amino acids. V shed 3 bases and J 5 bases; nucleotides not matched to a gene: 9. CDR1 and CDR2 from the germline V gene are KGHDR and SFDVKD. Here the CDR3 DNA reads TGTGCCACCAGTGATCCGACAGGGATAGTTGACAATGAGCAGTTCTTC. It codes for CATSDPTGIVDNEQFF.

V usage is TRBV20-1 and J usage is TRBJ1-4, with 7 positions matching TRBD1. CDR1 is DFQATT, CDR2 SNEGSKA, per germline (reference sequence). This CDR3 contains 11 residues. The CDR3 DNA sequence: TGCGAGGGGGCCCATGCTGAAAAACTGTTTTTT. Translating it yields CEGAHAEKLFF.

The J gene is TRBJ1-2, the V gene TRBV2, with TRBD1 identical over 7 bases. V lost 6 bases, J lost 0 bases, and 7 bases stayed unmatched. The CDR3 has 15 residues. The germline V gene encodes CDR1 SNHLY and CDR2 FYNNEI. CDR3 in DNA: TGTGCCAGCAGCACCGGGACAGCTACTAACTATGGCTACACCTTC. Translation: CASSTGTATNYGYTF. The full variable domain, completed using reference TRBV2 and TRBJ1-2, is EPEVTQTPSHQVTQMGQEVILRCVPISNHLYFYWYRQILGQKVEFLVSFYNNEISEKSEIFDDQFSVERPDGSNFTLKIRSTKLEDSAMYFCASSTGTATNYGYTFGSGTRLTVV.

The chain uses TRBV5-1 and TRBJ2-3; 9 nucleotides line up with TRBD1. CDR3 length: 15 amino acids. Losses at the gene ends were 3 bases for V and 1 base for J; bases not matched to a gene: 3. Per the germline V gene, CDR1 is SGHRS and CDR2 is YFSETQ. As DNA, the CDR3 is TGCGCCAGCAGCTCCGGACAGGGGCGCACAGATACGCAGTATTTT. Residues: CASSSGQGRTDTQYF.

The rearrangement uses TRBV19 and TRBJ1-4; D perhaps matches TRBD1 (6 bases). CDR1 LNHDA and CDR2 SQIVND come from the germline V gene (reference sequence). This CDR3 is 16 amino acids long. Trimming took off 1 base at V and 8 bases at J, with 17 bases between the two ends. The CDR3 DNA follows: TGTGCCAGTAGTATAGGGCCCCCACAGGGACACGAAAAACTGTTTTTT. It translates to CASSIGPPQGHEKLFF.

The V gene is TRBV20-1, the J gene TRBJ2-7; D not resolved. Trimming shortened V by 3 bases and J by 5 bases, and 20 bases separated the two germline ends. This CDR3 contains 15 residues. The V gene's germline CDR1 is DFQATT and CDR2 SNEGSKA (reference sequence). This CDR3 reads CSASIFMGVKNEQYF. The CDR3 region has the DNA TGCAGTGCTAGTATTTTCATGGGCGTAAAGAACGAGCAGTACTTC.

The genes are TRBV28 and TRBJ2-7; 10 nucleotides match TRBD2. V gave up 3 bases and J gave up 3 bases; unmatched junction bases: 2. The CDR3 loop spans 14 amino acids. Germline V gene data show CDR1 as MDHEN and CDR2 as SYDVKM. The CDR3 spells CASSLSGRVYEQYF. The CDR3 DNA reads TGTGCCAGCAGTTTGAGCGGGAGGGTCTACGAGCAGTACTTC.

The V and J genes are TRBV2 and TRBJ2-7; 8 bases line up with TRBD1. The CDR3 has 14 residues. From germline, CDR1 is SNHLY and CDR2 FYNNEI. The junction had 6 bases not matched to a gene; V was cut back by 7 bases and J by 1 base. DNA for the CDR3: TGTGCCAGCAACCAAGACAGGGGTTCCTACGAGCAGTACTTC. It encodes CASNQDRGSYEQYF.

This rearrangement joins TRBV7-8 to TRBJ1-2; TRBD1 might be the D (5 bases). V lost 5 bases and J lost 8, with 12 bases in between. Germline values: CDR1 SGHVS, CDR2 FQNEAQ. The CDR3 is 12 amino acids. DNA of the CDR3: TGTGCCAGCAGCCCCAGGGTTGAGGGCTACACCTTC. Amino acids: CASSPRVEGYTF.

In DNA form, the CDR3 reads TGCGCCAGCAGCCAAGGACAGGGGGGCGGAAACACCATATATTTT. It specifies CASSQGQGGGNTIYF. This rearrangement joins TRBV4-1 to TRBJ1-3, with 9 bases aligning to TRBD1. The junction had 2 bases not matched to a gene; V was cut back by 1 base and J by 4 bases. Per the germline V gene, CDR1 is MGHRA and CDR2 is YSYEKL. The CDR3 has 15 residues.

V usage is TRBV11-2 and J usage is TRBJ2-7, with 10 bases fitting TRBD1. CDR1 SGHAT and CDR2 FQNNGV come from the germline V gene. The CDR3 sequence is 17 residues long. V lost 4 bases to trimming and J lost 3 bases; unmatched junction nucleotides: 12. DNA for the CDR3: TGTGCCAGCAGCTCGTCTCCGATTGGGGACAGGGGCTACGAGCAGTACTTC. Translated: CASSSSPIGDRGYEQYF.

This chain uses TRBV5-4 with TRBJ2-2, with a weak D call TRBD1 (5 bases). V was pared by 1 base and J by 5 bases, with 18 bases between. In germline, CDR1 is SGHNT, CDR2 YYREEE (reference sequence). There are 17 residues in the CDR3. CDR3 residues: CASSLLLGAARTGELFF. Written as DNA, the CDR3 is TGTGCCAGCAGCTTGCTTCTAGGGGCGGCGCGTACCGGGGAGCTGTTTTTT. The full variable domain, completed using reference TRBV5-4 and TRBJ2-2, is ETGVTQSPTHLIKTRGQQVTLRCSSQSGHNTVSWYQQALGQGPQFIFQYYREEENGRGNFPPRFSGLQFPNYSSELNVNALELDDSALYLCASSLLLGAARTGELFFGEGSRLTVL.

The rearrangement links TRBV7-9 to TRBJ2-4; 9 nucleotides agree with TRBD1. V shed 5 bases, J shed 7 bases, and the junction held 12 bases outside the gene matches. The CDR3 runs to 16 residues. CDR1 is SEHNR and CDR2 is FQNEAQ in the germline V gene (reference sequence). CDR3 sequence: CASSPRRTGEVNIQYF. CDR3 in DNA: TGTGCCAGCAGCCCCAGACGGACAGGGGAGGTTAACATTCAGTACTTC. The complete variable domain, with remaining parts taken from reference TRBV7-9 and TRBJ2-4, reads DTGVSQNPRHKITKRGQNVTFRCDPISEHNRLYWYRQTLGQGPEFLTYFQNEAQLEKSRLLSDRFSAERPKGSFSTLEIQRTEQGDSAMYLCASSPRRTGEVNIQYFGAGTRLSVL.

This chain uses TRBV28 with TRBJ1-2, with 8 bases that match TRBD1. Trimming took 5 bases from V and 5 from J; bases not matched to a gene: 10. The length of the CDR3 is 15 residues. Germline CDR1 is MDHEN and CDR2 is SYDVKM. The CDR3 sequence is CASSPQETGVYGYTF. The CDR3 DNA follows: TGTGCCAGCAGTCCGCAAGAGACAGGGGTATATGGCTACACCTTC.

This clone has more than one count but fewer than ten. V usage is TRBV2 and J usage is TRBJ1-5; D unclear. Germline loops: CDR1 SNHLY, CDR2 FYNNEI. The CDR3 is 14 residues long. V lost 4 bases, J lost 4 bases, and 11 bases lay in between. CDR3 residues: CASSGTHANQPQHF. The CDR3 DNA is TGTGCCAGCAGTGGAACACACGCAAATCAGCCCCAGCATTTT.

This clone was counted once. The V call is TRBV2, the J call TRBJ2-7, with 9 nucleotides matching TRBD1. Trimming removed 4 bases from V and 2 bases from J; junction bases left unmatched: 9. This CDR3 region has 16 residues. Per germline, CDR1 SNHLY and CDR2 FYNNEI. The chain's CDR3 is CASSAFAGTGTYEQYF. The CDR3 region has the DNA TGTGCCAGCAGTGCGTTCGCCGGGACAGGGACCTACGAGCAGTACTTC. Together with reference TRBV2 and TRBJ2-7, the CDR3 gives the full variable domain: EPEVTQTPSHQVTQMGQEVILRCVPISNHLYFYWYRQILGQKVEFLVSFYNNEISEKSEIFDDQFSVERPDGSNFTLKIRSTKLEDSAMYFCASSAFAGTGTYEQYFGPGTRLTVT.

The V and J genes are TRBV25-1 and TRBJ2-1; TRBD2 matches 8 bases. The CDR3 has 16 amino acids. CDR1 and CDR2 (germline): MGHDK, SYGVNS. V trimming: 3 bases; J trimming: 6 bases; junction bases outside the gene matches: 10. Here the CDR3 reads CASSEALGTSGNEQFF. The CDR3 region has the DNA TGTGCCAGCAGTGAGGCCCTCGGGACTAGTGGCAATGAGCAGTTCTTC.